Following are 2 T cell receptor beta chains from one sample sequenced in a study of OX40 agonist ivuxolimab in advanced cancers. Libraries were constructed by the immunoSEQ multiplex PCR assay. Sourced from immuneACCESS, this table was stored by TCRdb with only in-frame sequences that have V and J called. A share of the clones is absent; for the studies checked, an unresolved V gene accounts for under half, and the remainder has no known explanation. The sample contains roughly 50,000 clones, around 84% of them found a single time. Around 0.91% of the sample rests with the top ten. Here the sequenced sample was CD4+ or CD8+ T cells sorted from blood, taken in a trial of the OX40 agonist ivuxolimab. Receptors were obtained from an adult with an advanced solid tumor such as melanoma, head and neck, liver or kidney cancer.

This chain links TRBV7-8 with TRBJ2-5, with D possibly being TRBD1 or TRBD2 (5 bases each). V lost 5 bases to trimming and J lost 7 bases, with 23 bases between them. CDR1 SGHVS and CDR2 FQNEAQ come from the germline V gene. The CDR3 spans 16 residues. CDR3 in amino acids: CASSPSKTVTGRTQYF. The CDR3 nucleotides read TGTGCCAGCAGCCCATCCAAGACAGTGACTGGGAGGACCCAGTACTTC.

The chain uses TRBV18 and TRBJ1-6, with 7 bases lining up with TRBD1. Germline CDR1 reads KGHSH; CDR2 reads LQKENI. V shed 3 bases, J shed 6 bases, and the junction held 8 bases outside the gene matches. This CDR3 has 16 amino acids. The CDR3 nucleotides are TGTGCCAGCTCACCCGACAGGGCAAGGTCTAATTCACCCCTCCACTTT. Its translation is CASSPDRARSNSPLHF. The full variable domain, with the rest looked up from reference TRBV18 and TRBJ1-6, is NAGVMQNPRHLVRRRGQEARLRCSPMKGHSHVYWYRQLPEEGLKFMVYLQKENIIDESGMPKERFSAEFPKEGPSILRIQQVVRGDSAAYFCASSPDRARSNSPLHFGNGTRLTVT.